This TCR beta chain was observed in a study of blood T cell repertoires in COVID-19. In germline, CDR1 is MNHNS, CDR2 SASEGT. This CDR3 has 16 residues. V shed 4 bases, J shed 5 bases, and the junction held 10 bases outside the gene matches. This study enrolled people aged about 18 to 100 from approximately 25 US geographic areas. Assay: immunoSEQ multiplex PCR; the TCRdb copy retains only in-frame clones and omits some. The sample lists approximately 200,000 clones, 80% to 85% seen once, with around 7% in the top ten. V usage is TRBV6-1 and J usage is TRBJ2-5; 10 nucleotides align to TRBD2. Material for sequencing was PBMCs or T cells enriched from blood (not recorded which). This clonotype was obtained from a man aged 35-49 years who had recovered from COVID-19. CDR3 DNA sequence: TGTGCCAGCAGTGGCATTCTAGCGGGGGTCCGGGAGACCCAGTACTTC. Amino acids: CASSGILAGVRETQYF.